A selection of T cell receptor beta chains follows, all from one sample in a study of Ad26.COV2.S vaccination and SARS-CoV-2 variants. Libraries were prepared by immunoSEQ multiplex PCR; TCRdb keeps only in-frame clonotypes and omits some of them. The data contain some 390,000 clones, around nine tenths of them singletons. The specimen comprised peripheral blood, sampled in a trial of Ad26.COV2.S vaccine versus placebo. The origin of the receptors is a person aged 18-60 years who received the Ad26.COV2.S COVID-19 vaccine or a placebo. CDR3s include the opening cysteine and the closing phenylalanine or tryptophan. A D gene is named only where the DNA matches it firmly. Clone size is not always given. Where it is, it says once, few, many or a class for expanded clones.

- TRBJ1-2 TRBV5-1 - CASSPNLDSYGYTF TGCGCCAGCAGCCCCAACCTCGACTCTTATGGCTACACCTTC
- TRBJ2-3 TRBV27 TRBD2 CASSPRGGAADTQYF TGTGCCAGCAGTCCACGGGGGGGAGCTGCAGATACGCAGTATTTT
- TRBJ1-2 TRBV28 TRBD1 CASSLQTGGGYGYTF TGTGCCAGCAGTTTACAGACAGGGGGCGGCTATGGCTACACCTTC
- TRBJ1-2 TRBV6-4 - CARKGHRGYTF TGTGCCAGGAAGGGACATAGGGGCTACACCTTC
- TRBJ2-3 TRBV28 - CASRRYTDTQYF TGTGCCAGCAGGCGATACACAGATACGCAGTATTTT
- TRBJ2-3 TRBV9 - CASSAPPTSDTQYF TGTGCCAGCAGCGCGCCACCGACATCAGATACGCAGTATTTT
- TRBJ2-5 TRBV9 - CASSVGALGTQYF TGTGCCAGCAGCGTAGGGGCCCTCGGGACCCAGTACTTC
- TRBJ1-5 TRBV5-5 TRBD1 CASSSTGMNNQPQHF TGTGCCAGCAGCTCGACAGGGATGAACAATCAGCCCCAGCATTTT
- TRBJ2-7 TRBV6-6 TRBD1 CASFPSGTGASEQYF TGTGCCAGCTTCCCCAGCGGGACAGGGGCCTCCGAGCAGTACTTC
few TRBJ2-7 TRBV5-1 - CASSLGGLRSYEQYF TGCGCCAGCAGCTTGGGGGGGCTTCGTAGCTACGAGCAGTACTTC
- TRBJ1-2 TRBV3-1/TRBV3-2 TRBD1 CASSRTGTGAYGYTF TGTGCCAGCAGCCGAACCGGGACAGGGGCCTATGGCTACACCTTC
once TRBJ2-2 TRBV3-1/TRBV3-2 - CASSQLGLTGELFF TGTGCCAGCAGCCAACTAGGACTAACCGGGGAGCTGTTTTTT
- TRBJ1-5 TRBV6-5 - CASNLLNQPQHF TGTGCCAGCAACCTGCTTAATCAGCCCCAGCATTTT
once TRBJ1-5 TRBV6-6 TRBD1 CASSSGTGHQPQHF TGTGCCAGCAGCTCAGGGACAGGGCATCAGCCCCAGCATTTT
- TRBJ2-1 TRBV18 - CASSPKTKGNEQFF TGTGCCAGCTCACCCAAAACGAAAGGCAATGAGCAGTTCTTC
- TRBJ2-1 TRBV4-1 TRBD2 CASSHSSGSLNEQFF TGCGCCAGCAGCCATTCTAGCGGGAGTTTGAATGAGCAGTTCTTC
- TRBJ1-4 TRBV11-2 - CASSLRGGQQGRDEKLFF TGTGCCAGCAGCCTAAGGGGGGGGCAGCAGGGTAGAGATGAAAAACTGTTTTTT
- TRBJ2-2 TRBV9 - CASSPDQRNTGELFF TGTGCCAGCAGCCCGGACCAGCGGAACACCGGGGAGCTGTTTTTT
- TRBJ1-1 TRBV21-1 - CASSVDRVHFTEAFF TGTGCCAGCAGTGTTGACAGGGTACATTTCACTGAAGCTTTCTTT
- TRBJ1-2 TRBV5-1 - CASSPALAIGYTF TGCGCCAGCAGCCCCGCCCTCGCTATAGGCTACACCTTC
- TRBJ1-6 TRBV5-1 - CASSFSGSSPLHF TGCGCCAGCAGCTTCTCAGGGAGTTCACCCCTCCACTTT
- TRBJ2-1 TRBV28 TRBD1 CASSLPRQGGDNEQFF TGTGCCAGCAGTTTACCCCGACAGGGTGGGGACAATGAGCAGTTCTTC
once TRBJ1-1 TRBV28 - CASRPAWERDTEAFF TGTGCCAGCAGACCCGCGTGGGAGAGGGACACTGAAGCTTTCTTT
- TRBJ2-6 TRBV28 TRBD1 CASSLTGPHLSGANVLTF TGTGCCAGCAGTTTGACAGGGCCCCATCTTTCTGGGGCCAACGTCCTGACTTTC
- TRBJ2-1 TRBV7-3 TRBD2 CASSLTGTSGTPTKFF TGTGCCAGCAGCTTAACCGGGACTAGCGGTACCCCTACGAAGTTCTTC
- TRBJ1-2 TRBV28 TRBD1 CASSSPGQGARLYGYTF TGTGCCAGCAGTTCCCCGGGACAGGGGGCGCGGCTCTATGGCTACACCTTC
few TRBJ1-5 TRBV7-2 - CASSLWASLSQPQHF TGTGCCAGCAGCTTGTGGGCCAGTCTAAGTCAGCCCCAGCATTTT
- TRBJ2-1 TRBV6-5 - CASSYSEVSYNEQFF TGTGCCAGCAGTTACTCGGAGGTCTCCTACAATGAGCAGTTCTTC
- TRBJ1-5 TRBV6-5 - CASSLRGDLEPQHF TGTGCCAGCAGTTTAAGGGGAGATTTGGAGCCCCAGCATTTT
- TRBJ2-1 TRBV19 TRBD2 CASSTAAGGKNEQFF TGTGCCAGTAGTACCGCGGCGGGAGGGAAAAATGAGCAGTTCTTC
- TRBJ2-1 TRBV5-1 - CASSWDQMNEQFF TGCGCCAGCAGCTGGGACCAGATGAATGAGCAGTTCTTC
- TRBJ2-5 TRBV5-1 TRBD2 CASSSGGEQETQYF TGCGCCAGTTCCAGTGGGGGGGAACAAGAGACCCAGTACTTC
- TRBJ2-1 TRBV6-1 - CASSEAGGLGYNEQFF TGTGCCAGCAGTGAAGCTGGCGGGCTAGGCTACAATGAGCAGTTCTTC
many TRBJ1-1 TRBV7-9 TRBD1 CASSFPLRTGDTEAFF TGTGCCAGCAGCTTCCCCCTCCGGACAGGAGACACTGAAGCTTTCTTT
- TRBJ2-1 TRBV9 - CASSAQGLGNHNEQFF TGTGCCAGCAGCGCCCAAGGACTGGGGAATCACAATGAGCAGTTCTTC
once TRBJ2-7 TRBV7-2 TRBD1 CASSLAGAGGFDEQYF TGTGCCAGCAGCTTAGCAGGGGCAGGGGGCTTCGACGAGCAGTACTTC
- TRBJ2-1 TRBV24-1 TRBD2 CATSDAPPGTSGTEQFF TGTGCCACCAGTGATGCACCGCCGGGGACTAGCGGGACTGAGCAGTTCTTC
few TRBJ2-7 TRBV19 TRBD1 CASSIGTGDYEQYF TGTGCCAGTAGTATAGGGACAGGGGACTACGAGCAGTACTTC
- TRBJ1-1 TRBV7-9 - CASSEGNTEAFF TGTGCCAGCAGCGAAGGGAACACTGAAGCTTTCTTT
- TRBJ1-2 TRBV27 - CASSLRALGYGYTF TGTGCCAGCAGTCTCCGGGCACTTGGATATGGCTACACCTTC
- TRBJ2-7 TRBV5-6 - CASSLKGRYEQYF TGTGCCAGCAGCTTGAAAGGGCGGTACGAGCAGTACTTC